The 20 T cell receptor beta chains below were found in one sample sequenced in a study of cytomegalovirus exposure and HLA in healthy donors. PCR employed 60 Vbeta and 13 Jbeta primers. TCRdb's table, derived via immunoSEQ multiplex PCR, lists solely in-frame clones and lacks some. The sample spans some 120,000 clones; the ten largest clones claim approximately 3.9%. The specimen sequenced was PBMCs. Receptor source: a man between 18 and 29 years old in good health and CMV-seronegative.

This chain connects TRBV6-1 to TRBJ2-7; D is perhaps TRBD1 (6 bases). Germline CDR1 reads MNHNS; CDR2 reads SASEGT. Trimming took off 2 bases at V and 4 bases at J, with 18 bases between the two ends. This CDR3 comprises 16 residues. The CDR3 spells CASSETGDRRLYEQYF. As DNA, the CDR3 is TGTGCCAGCAGTGAAACGGGCGACAGGAGATTGTACGAGCAGTACTTC.

This chain joins TRBV27 and TRBJ2-7; TRBD1 matches at 11 bases. Germline values: CDR1 MNHEY, CDR2 SMNVEV (reference sequence). The CDR3 runs 15 residues. With V trimmed by 0 bases and J by 5 bases, 3 bases remained unmatched. The CDR3 DNA sequence: TGTGCCAGCAGTTTATCCGGGACAGGGGGTAACGAGCAGTACTTC. This encodes CASSLSGTGGNEQYF.

The chain combines TRBV2 with TRBJ1-2; weak D call: TRBD1 (5 bases). The CDR3 consists of 11 residues. With 3 bases removed from V and 9 bases from J, the gap between germline ends came to 8 bases. The germline V gene has CDR1 SNHLY and CDR2 FYNNEI. The CDR3 is CASSDQGRYTF. CDR3 DNA: TGTGCCAGCAGTGACCAGGGCCGCTACACCTTC.

The CDR3 DNA reads TGCGCCAGCAGCCAAGGGGCCAGCCGAACTAACTATGGCTACACCTTC. As protein: CASSQGASRTNYGYTF. The genes are TRBV4-1 and TRBJ1-2; D is ambiguous. V shed 1 base and J shed 0 bases, with 12 bases lying between them. The length of the CDR3 is 16 residues. The V gene's germline CDR1 is MGHRA and CDR2 YSYEKL.

The J gene is TRBJ2-1, the V gene TRBV4-1; 9 bases align to TRBD2. There are 14 residues in the CDR3. Trimming removed 4 bases from V and 8 bases from J; junction bases left unmatched: 6. Per the germline V gene, CDR1 is MGHRA and CDR2 is YSYEKL. In DNA, the CDR3 is TGCGCCAGCAGCCGTGAGACTAGCGGTTATGAGCAGTTCTTC. It specifies CASSRETSGYEQFF.

The genes are TRBV19 and TRBJ1-1; TRBD1 agrees at 7 bases. V shed 3 bases, J shed 8 bases, and the junction held 12 bases outside the gene matches. The V gene's germline CDR1 is LNHDA and CDR2 SQIVND (reference sequence). This CDR3 spans 15 amino acids. The DNA of the CDR3 is TGTGCCAGTAGTATCCTCCTAGGACAGGTCCGGGAAGCTTTCTTT. It codes for CASSILLGQVREAFF. Combining the CDR3 with reference TRBV19 and TRBJ1-1 gives the whole variable domain DGGITQSPKYLFRKEGQNVTLSCEQNLNHDAMYWYRQDPGQGLRLIYYSQIVNDFQKGDIAEGYSVSREKKESFPLTVTSAQKNPTAFYLCASSILLGQVREAFFGQGTRLTVV.

The chain joins TRBV7-9 to TRBJ1-1; the D is unclear. The CDR3 is 14 residues long. V dropped 1 base and J dropped 1 base, with 7 bases sitting between them. The germline gives CDR1 SEHNR, CDR2 FQNEAQ (reference sequence). The DNA of the CDR3 is TGTGCCAGCAGCTTAGGAGGGCAGAACACTGAAGCTTTCTTT. Residues: CASSLGGQNTEAFF.

The chain is built from TRBV27 and TRBJ1-2, with TRBD1 matching 7 bases. Germline trimming cut 6 bases from V and 1 base from J; bases unmatched to any gene: 14. In germline, CDR1 is MNHEY, CDR2 SMNVEV (reference sequence). The CDR3 has 17 amino acids. The CDR3 nucleotides are TGTGCCAGCAGGGGGGTGAAGGGGGCTTACAGTAACTATGGCTACACCTTC. Translated: CASRGVKGAYSNYGYTF.

The rearrangement uses TRBV6-1 and TRBJ2-3; D might be TRBD2 (7 bases). The CDR3 contains 15 residues. Per germline, CDR1 MNHNS and CDR2 SASEGT. V was shortened by 4 bases and J by 4 bases, with 15 bases between the two germline ends. CDR3 protein: CASSAVGGGADTQYF. CDR3 bases: TGTGCCAGCAGTGCTGTCGGCGGGGGCGCAGATACGCAGTATTTT.

The chain uses TRBV5-6 and TRBJ2-5; D is unclear. The last part of the DNA fits TRBJ2-7 better; the J call may be wrong. Germline V gene lookup returns CDR1 SGHDT and CDR2 YYEEEE. The CDR3 runs 14 residues. CDR3: CASSLGSETYEQYF. The CDR3 nucleotides read TGTGCCAGCAGCTTGGGCAGCGAAACCTACGAGCAGTACTTC.

V and J are TRBV12-1 and TRBJ1-5; TRBD1 is the table's D call and was not checked against the DNA. TRBV12-1 is a pseudogene segment. The CDR3 sequence is 15 residues long. The DNA of the CDR3 is TGTGCCAGCAGTTTGACAGGGGGCAACAATCAGCCCCAGCATTTT. It translates to CASSLTGGNNQPQHF.

The V gene is TRBV4-1, the J gene TRBJ2-1; no reliable D call. Germline V gene data show CDR1 as MGHRA and CDR2 as YSYEKL. This CDR3 has 13 residues. The V end lost 4 bases, the J end lost 7 bases, and 11 bases lay between the germline ends. This chain's CDR3 is CASSLRSPNEQFF. As DNA, the CDR3 is TGCGCCAGCAGCCTGAGAAGCCCGAATGAGCAGTTCTTC.

The rearrangement uses TRBV4-1 and TRBJ2-2, with 9 bases matching TRBD1. The CDR3 length is 17 residues. CDR1 and CDR2 from the germline V gene are MGHRA and YSYEKL. The V and J ends lost 2 bases and 6 bases, in that order; junction bases with no gene match: 10. This CDR3 is CASSQPGQGRRSGELFF. The DNA of the CDR3 is TGCGCCAGCAGCCAACCGGGACAGGGTCGTCGTTCCGGGGAGCTGTTTTTT.

The J gene is TRBJ1-2, the V gene TRBV13, with D possibly matching TRBD1 (5 bases). CDR3 size: 14 residues. CDR1 and CDR2 (germline): PRHDT, FYEKMQ (reference sequence). V gave up 4 bases and J gave up 1 base, with 10 bases separating them. The CDR3 DNA reads TGTGCCAGCAGCTCCATACAGGATAACTATGGCTACACCTTC. Translating gives CASSSIQDNYGYTF.

The chain recombines TRBV5-8 with TRBJ1-5; D is uncertain. The CDR3 contains 13 residues. Trimming stripped 0 bases from V and 3 bases from J, with 4 bases between. Germline CDR1 is SGHTS and CDR2 is YDEGEE. The CDR3 loop reads CASSLVSNQPQHF. CDR3 DNA: TGTGCCAGCAGCTTGGTATCCAATCAGCCCCAGCATTTT.

The J gene is TRBJ2-3, the V gene TRBV6-5; TRBD2 might be the D (5 bases). V shed 6 bases and J shed 0 bases, with 7 bases lying between them. Germline values: CDR1 MNHEY, CDR2 SVGAGI. This CDR3 contains 13 residues. The CDR3 bases are TGTGCCAGCAGGGACTCTAGCACAGATACGCAGTATTTT. It encodes CASRDSSTDTQYF.

J is TRBJ2-5 and V is TRBV5-1; 8 bases agree with TRBD1. CDR3 length equals 16 residues. Germline-derived CDR1 and CDR2 are SGHRS and YFSETQ. V shed 0 bases, J shed 2 bases, and the junction held 6 bases outside the gene matches. The CDR3 sequence: CASSLDGRGLQETQYF. The CDR3 nucleotides read TGCGCCAGCAGCTTGGATGGCAGGGGGCTTCAAGAGACCCAGTACTTC.

The gene calls are TRBV6-1 and TRBJ2-5; a weak D match, TRBD2 (5 bases). The CDR3 sequence is 13 residues long. Germline V gene data show CDR1 as MNHNS and CDR2 as SASEGT. Trimming cost V 1 base and J 9 bases, with 12 bases left between them. The CDR3 loop is CASSEDTYGAQYF. The CDR3 nucleotides are TGTGCCAGCAGTGAAGACACCTACGGGGCCCAGTACTTC.

The chain recombines TRBV7-9 with TRBJ2-7, with D tentatively TRBD1 (5 bases). Trimming pared 4 bases from V and 0 bases from J, leaving 7 bases between. The CDR3 totals 13 residues. Looked up from germline, CDR1 is SEHNR and CDR2 is FQNEAQ (reference sequence). CDR3 DNA sequence: TGTGCCAGCAGCTACGACAGCTCCTACGAGCAGTACTTC. Encoded protein: CASSYDSSYEQYF.

The chain carries TRBV4-2 and TRBJ1-1; D possibly corresponds to TRBD1 (5 bases). Germline assignment: CDR1 LGHNA and CDR2 YNFKEQ. The CDR3 loop spans 15 amino acids. With 0 bases removed from V and 4 bases from J, the gap between germline ends came to 12 bases. CDR3 nucleotides: TGTGCCAGCAGCCAAGAAAGGGGCGGGAGCACTGAAGCTTTCTTT. Amino acid sequence: CASSQERGGSTEAFF.